One sample yielded the 21 T cell receptor beta chains listed below, sequenced in a study of regulatory T cells in long-lasting Graves disease. Time point specified: newly diagnosed GD, antithyroid drugs for less than 3 months. RNA extracted from PBMCs served as the sequencing template. Building the TCR beta libraries relied on iRepertoire HTBI primers, and CDR3 regions underwent Arm-PCR. A single record per CDR3 protein comes from TCRdb applying MiXCR to the multiplex PCR reads. The sample gives around 360,000 distinct CDR3 sequences, roughly 16% of which show up once; 20% to 25% is in the top ten. This sample also belongs to another study, concerning T cells in Graves' hyperthyroidism and ophthalmopathy.

The sequencing here drew on peripheral blood mononuclear cells (PBMCs), taken at new diagnosis, from a patient treated with antithyroid drugs. These receptor sequences come from a woman between 18 and 29 years old with Graves disease.

Many counts were recorded for this clonotype. This chain uses TRBV5-1 with TRBJ2-1; TRBD2 matches 13 bases. The CDR3 consists of 15 residues. The ends lost 4 bases at V and 7 bases at J; junction bases unmatched: 5. The germline gives CDR1 SGHRS, CDR2 YFSETQ. Written as DNA, the CDR3 is TGCGCCAGCAGCGTACTAGCGGGGGGGCTTAATGAGCAGTTCTTC. It yields the protein CASSVLAGGLNEQFF.

This clonotype was observed many times. This rearrangement joins TRBV2 to TRBJ2-1, with D possibly matching TRBD2 (5 bases). This CDR3 is built from 17 residues. The V end lost 0 bases, the J end lost 8 bases, and 20 bases lay between the germline ends. Per germline, CDR1 SNHLY and CDR2 FYNNEI. CDR3 residues: CASSEALRNPRGDEQFF. In DNA, the CDR3 is TGTGCCAGCAGTGAAGCGCTTCGTAACCCTCGGGGAGATGAGCAGTTCTTC.

The sample holds many counts of this clonotype. This sequence joins TRBV7-3 and TRBJ2-3; D gene uncertain. Trimming left V 4 bases short and J 2 bases short, with 7 bases between. CDR3 size: 13 residues. The germline CDR1 and CDR2 sequences are SGHTA and FQGTGA. In nucleotides, the CDR3 is TGTGCCAGCAGCTCAGGATACACAGATACGCAGTATTTT. The encoded protein is CASSSGYTDTQYF.

This clonotype has just one count. Being one base from a much bigger clone, this may be a read error. The V call is TRBV30, the J call TRBJ1-5; D unresolved. V lost 1 base, J lost 2 bases, and 9 bases lay in between. The CDR3 consists of 14 residues. Germline lookup yields CDR1 GTSNPN and CDR2 SVGIG (reference sequence). In nucleotides, the CDR3 is TGTGCCTGGAGTGGAGGTGGGGGCAATCAGCCCCAGCATTTT. It yields the protein CAWSGGGGNQPQHF.

This clonotype was detected many times. The V gene is TRBV6-5, the J gene TRBJ2-5, with D tentatively TRBD1 (6 bases). Germline CDR1 is MNHEY and CDR2 is SVGAGI. The CDR3 length is 14 residues. Trimming cost V 2 bases and J 4 bases, with 11 bases left between them. The CDR3 loop is CASSYNGGGETQYF. In nucleotides, the CDR3 is TGTGCCAGCAGTTACAATGGGGGCGGAGAGACCCAGTACTTC.

This clonotype was counted ten times or more. This chain links TRBV9 with TRBJ1-1, with a possible D match to TRBD1 (6 bases). Deletions cut 3 bases from V and 6 bases from J, with 15 bases between. The CDR3 sequence is 14 residues long. CDR1 and CDR2 from the germline V gene are SGDLS and YYNGEE. The CDR3 DNA reads TGTGCCAGCAGCGCACAGGGTAGTTACCCTGAAGCTTTCTTT. This translates into CASSAQGSYPEAFF.

This clonotype appeared many times. The rearrangement joins TRBV12-3 or TRBV12-4 to TRBJ2-5; 13 nucleotides line up with TRBD2. Trimming took 7 bases from V and 1 from J; bases not matched to a gene: 9. This CDR3 has 17 residues. The CDR3 protein is CASNHYGTSGVQETQYF. Written as DNA, the CDR3 is TGTGCCAGCAACCACTATGGGACTAGCGGGGTCCAAGAGACCCAGTACTTC.

This clonotype was counted only a few times. This chain links TRBV29-1 with TRBJ2-7, with D hard to call. The germline V gene encodes CDR1 SQVTM and CDR2 ANQGSEA. Trimming removed 5 bases from V and 3 bases from J, with 5 bases in between. This CDR3 spans 10 amino acids. In DNA form, the CDR3 reads TGCAGCGTTCATGACTACGAGCAGTACTTC. Translated: CSVHDYEQYF.

There are many counts of this clonotype. An end of the junction differs from the germline gene, which may be a read error. The chain has TRBV12-3 or TRBV12-4 and TRBJ2-2; D not resolved. The CDR3 contains 14 residues. CDR3 nucleotides: TGTGCCAGCAGCTTAGTTCCGAACACCGGGGAGCTGTTTTTT. Its translation: CASSLVPNTGELFF.

This clonotype was detected ten times or more. The chain has TRBV28 and TRBJ2-1, with 7 bases fitting TRBD2. CDR1 MDHEN and CDR2 SYDVKM come from the germline V gene. CDR3 length: 17 amino acids. J was trimmed by 0 bases and V by 1 base; bases with no gene match: 6. CDR3 DNA sequence: TGTGCCAGCAGTTTATCCTCTAGCGGCAGCTCCTACAATGAGCAGTTCTTC. It encodes CASSLSSSGSSYNEQFF.

This clonotype has at least ten counts. The chain joins TRBV6-1 to TRBJ2-3; 8 bases are shared with TRBD2. There are 15 residues in the CDR3. The ends lost 4 bases at V and 1 base at J; junction bases unmatched: 4. Germline CDR1 reads MNHNS; CDR2 reads SASEGT. The CDR3 loop is CASSVLAGRTDTQYF. CDR3 sequence (DNA): TGTGCCAGCAGTGTTCTAGCGGGCCGCACAGATACGCAGTATTTT.

This clonotype was seen ten or more times. The chain combines TRBV30 with TRBJ2-5, with D perhaps assigned TRBD1 or TRBD2 (6 bases each). CDR1 and CDR2 from the germline V gene are GTSNPN and SVGIG (reference sequence). This CDR3 region has 14 residues. V gave up 2 bases and J gave up 4 bases, with 14 bases separating them. DNA of the CDR3: TGTGCCTGGAGTCTACAAGGGGGGCCAGAGACCCAGTACTTC. It specifies CAWSLQGGPETQYF.

The CDR3 sequence is CASSLEIGPGASGAAFF. The CDR3 DNA sequence: TGTGCCAGCAGTTTAGAAATCGGGCCAGGCGCCTCAGGAGCAGCTTTCTTT. This chain joins TRBV12-3 or TRBV12-4 and TRBJ1-1; D gene ambiguous. The CDR3 is 17 amino acids. Trimming left V 1 base short and J 10 bases short, with 25 bases between.

This clonotype was counted ten times or more. The CDR3 region has the DNA TGTGCCTGGGGCGGTTGGACAGATTCACCCCTCCACTTT. As protein: CAWGGWTDSPLHF. This chain joins TRBV28 and TRBJ1-6, with a weak D call TRBD1 (6 bases). The ends were cut back, 11 bases at V and 8 bases at J, with 16 bases in the middle. The CDR3 has 13 amino acids. The germline V gene has CDR1 MDHEN and CDR2 SYDVKM. The full variable domain, in which reference TRBV28 and TRBJ1-6 provide the parts outside the CDR3, is DVKVTQSSRYLVKRTGEKVFLECVQDMDHENMFWYRQDPGLGLRLIYFSYDVKMKEKGDIPEGYSVSREKKERFSLILESASTNQTSMYLCAWGGWTDSPLHFGNGTRLTVT.

V is TRBV5-8 and J is TRBJ2-4; D remains unclear. Germline V gives CDR1 SGHTS, CDR2 YDEGEE. V was clipped by 4 bases and J by 2 bases, with 7 bases between them. The length of the CDR3 is 13 residues. The CDR3 DNA sequence: TGTGCCAGCAGCAGGGATTCCAAAAACATTCAGTACTTC. Amino acids: CASSRDSKNIQYF.

This clonotype was observed at least ten times. The chain has TRBV7-3 and TRBJ2-7, with 7 bases that match TRBD1. CDR1 is SGHTA and CDR2 is FQGTGA in the germline V gene. V was pared by 5 bases and J by 2 bases, with 6 bases of the junction left unmatched. The CDR3 runs 14 residues. The CDR3 coding sequence is TGTGCCAGCAGCGAGACAGGGAATACCTACGAGCAGTACTTC. Translated: CASSETGNTYEQYF.

The table lists this clonotype with many counts. The J gene is TRBJ1-1, the V gene TRBV5-6, with D tentatively TRBD1 (5 bases). The CDR3 has 15 amino acids. The germline V gene encodes CDR1 SGHDT and CDR2 YYEEEE. V lost 2 bases, J lost 0 bases, and 11 bases lay in between. The CDR3 region is CASSFGATMNTEAFF. DNA of the CDR3: TGTGCCAGCAGCTTTGGGGCAACCATGAACACTGAAGCTTTCTTT.

This clonotype appeared many times. V and J are TRBV7-6 and TRBJ2-2; the D is unclear. CDR1 and CDR2 from the germline V gene are SGHVS and FNYEAQ. The CDR3 consists of 16 residues. With 2 bases removed from V and 1 base from J, the gap between germline ends came to 11 bases. This chain's CDR3 is CASSLIGSGNTGELFF. DNA for the CDR3: TGTGCCAGCAGCTTAATCGGCTCAGGGAACACCGGGGAGCTGTTTTTT. The whole variable domain, filled in from reference TRBV7-6 and TRBJ2-2, reads GAGVSQSPRYKVTKRGQDVALRCDPISGHVSLYWYRQALGQGPEFLTYFNYEAQQDKSGLPNDRFSAERPEGSISTLTIQRTEQRDSAMYRCASSLIGSGNTGELFFGEGSRLTVL.

This clonotype was detected ten times or more. The chain couples TRBV11-1 to TRBJ2-2, with D uncertain. With 3 bases removed from V and 7 bases from J, the gap between germline ends came to 6 bases. Germline values: CDR1 SGHAT, CDR2 FQDESV (reference sequence). This CDR3 region has 12 residues. The CDR3 reads CASSFRVGELFF. As DNA, the CDR3 is TGTGCCAGCAGCTTCCGGGTCGGGGAGCTGTTTTTT.

There are many counts of this clonotype. The rearrangement uses TRBV6-2 or TRBV6-3 and TRBJ2-7; D may be TRBD1 (6 bases). Trimming stripped 5 bases from V and 2 bases from J, with 22 bases between. Germline CDR1 reads MNHEY; CDR2 reads SVGEGT. The CDR3 has 17 residues. CDR3 amino acids: CASSEYLSGRGPYEQYF. The CDR3 coding sequence is TGTGCCAGCAGTGAATACCTCAGTGGCAGGGGCCCCTACGAGCAGTACTTC.

V gene TRBV5-1 combines with J gene TRBJ2-3; D remains unclear. The germline V gene encodes CDR1 SGHRS and CDR2 YFSETQ. Trimming removed 0 bases from V and 4 bases from J, with 12 bases in between. The CDR3 runs 15 residues. DNA for the CDR3: TGCGCCAGCAGCTTGGGAGACATTTTCTCAGATACGCAGTATTTT. Residues: CASSLGDIFSDTQYF. Full variable domain (missing parts from reference TRBV5-1 and TRBJ2-3): KAGVTQTPRYLIKTRGQQVTLSCSPISGHRSVSWYQQTPGQGLQFLFEYFSETQRNKGNFPGRFSGRQFSNSRSEMNVSTLELGDSALYLCASSLGDIFSDTQYFGPGTRLTVL.